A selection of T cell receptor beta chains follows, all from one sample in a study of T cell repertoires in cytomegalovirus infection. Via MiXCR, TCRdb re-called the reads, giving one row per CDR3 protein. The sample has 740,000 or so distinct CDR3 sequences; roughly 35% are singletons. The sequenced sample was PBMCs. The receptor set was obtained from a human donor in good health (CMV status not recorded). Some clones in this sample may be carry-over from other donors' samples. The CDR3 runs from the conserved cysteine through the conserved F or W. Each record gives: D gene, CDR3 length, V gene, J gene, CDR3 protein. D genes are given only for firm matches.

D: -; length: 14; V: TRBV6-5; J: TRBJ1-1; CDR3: CASRFGGQTTEAFF
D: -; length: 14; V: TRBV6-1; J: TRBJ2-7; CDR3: CASSNPTLRDMGDF
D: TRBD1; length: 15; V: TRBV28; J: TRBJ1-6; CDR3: CASRETGGLTSPLHF
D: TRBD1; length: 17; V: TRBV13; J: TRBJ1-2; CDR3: CASSSPGSDREVHGYTF
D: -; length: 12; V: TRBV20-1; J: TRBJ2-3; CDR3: CSASPGRDTQYF
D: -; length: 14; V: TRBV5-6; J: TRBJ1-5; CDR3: CASSLGGGHQPQHF
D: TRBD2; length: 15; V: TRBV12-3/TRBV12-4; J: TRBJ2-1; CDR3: CASSPRTSGNNEQFF
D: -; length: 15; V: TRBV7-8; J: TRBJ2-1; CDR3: CASSPQGRPYAEQFF
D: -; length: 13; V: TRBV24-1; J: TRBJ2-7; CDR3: CATSIGRGYEQYF
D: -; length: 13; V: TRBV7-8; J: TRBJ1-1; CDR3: CARSLIGGTESFF
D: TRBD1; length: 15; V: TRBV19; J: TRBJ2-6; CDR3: CASSQQGSGANVLTF
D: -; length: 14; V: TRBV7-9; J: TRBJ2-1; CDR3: CASSLADRLGEQFF
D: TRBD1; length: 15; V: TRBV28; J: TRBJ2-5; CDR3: CASSLPTGVQETQYF
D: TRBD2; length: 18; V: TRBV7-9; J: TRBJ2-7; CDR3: CASSLRARTSGRLYEQYF
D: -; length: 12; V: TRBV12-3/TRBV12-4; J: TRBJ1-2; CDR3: CASSAQRYGYTF
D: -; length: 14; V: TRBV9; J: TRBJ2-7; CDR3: CASSVARQTDEQYF
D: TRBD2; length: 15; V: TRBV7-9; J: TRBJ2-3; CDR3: CASSFSSGATDTQYF
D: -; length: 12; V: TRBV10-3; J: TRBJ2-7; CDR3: CASQTTPYEQYF
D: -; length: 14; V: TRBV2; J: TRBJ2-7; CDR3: CASSEHGSPYEQYF
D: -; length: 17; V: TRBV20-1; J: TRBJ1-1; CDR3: CSARGLGGSRMNTEAFF
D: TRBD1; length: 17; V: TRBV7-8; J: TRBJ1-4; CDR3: CASSRDRGPALNEKLFF
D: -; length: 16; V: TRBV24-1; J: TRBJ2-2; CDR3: CATSAPYGSGSGELFF
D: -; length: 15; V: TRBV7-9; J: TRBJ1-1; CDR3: CASSPDRRPNTEAFF
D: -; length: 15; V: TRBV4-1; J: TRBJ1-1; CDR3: CASSQDPAGETEAFF
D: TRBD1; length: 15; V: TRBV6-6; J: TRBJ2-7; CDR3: CASSLGTGAVGEQSF
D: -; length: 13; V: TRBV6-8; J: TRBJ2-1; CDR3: CASSWRDHNEQFF
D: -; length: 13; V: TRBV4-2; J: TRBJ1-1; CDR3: CASSHVEATEAFF
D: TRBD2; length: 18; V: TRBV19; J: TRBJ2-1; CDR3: CASSIRGGASVSYNEQFF
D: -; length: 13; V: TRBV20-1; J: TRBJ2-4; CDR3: CSASAVAKNIQYF
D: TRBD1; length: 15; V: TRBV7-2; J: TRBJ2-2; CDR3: CASSPDRANTGELFF
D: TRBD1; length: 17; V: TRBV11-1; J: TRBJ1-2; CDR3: CASSFGAPGTEDYVYTF
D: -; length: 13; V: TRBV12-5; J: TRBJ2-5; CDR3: CASGLSPQETQYF
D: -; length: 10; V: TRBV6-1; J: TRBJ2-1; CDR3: CASSPHEQFF
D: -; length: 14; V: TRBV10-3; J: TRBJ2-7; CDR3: CAISEVAGSYEQYF
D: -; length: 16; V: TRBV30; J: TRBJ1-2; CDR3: CAWSAPTTVANYGYTF
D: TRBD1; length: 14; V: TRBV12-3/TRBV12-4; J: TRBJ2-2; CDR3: CASRQGLDTGELFF
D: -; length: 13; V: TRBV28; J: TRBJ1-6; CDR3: CASMSQISSPLHF
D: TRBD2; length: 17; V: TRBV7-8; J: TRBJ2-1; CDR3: CASSSGGLAVSYNEQFF
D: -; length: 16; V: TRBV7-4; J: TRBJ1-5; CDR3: CASSLGKDRSNQPQHF
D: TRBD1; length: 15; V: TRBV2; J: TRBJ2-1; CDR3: CASRDREVPRNEQFF
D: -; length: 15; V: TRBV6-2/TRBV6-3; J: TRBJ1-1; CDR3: CASSYPRGMNTEAFF
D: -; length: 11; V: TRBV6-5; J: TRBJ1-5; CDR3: CASSYEQPQHF
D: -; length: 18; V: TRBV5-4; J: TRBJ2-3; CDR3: CASSLNPYGQAGEDTQYF
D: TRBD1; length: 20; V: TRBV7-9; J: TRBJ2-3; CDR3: CASSSRGTVTPLRDTDTQYF